This entry lists 2 T cell receptor beta chains sequenced from one sample in a study of beta chain features in type 1 diabetes. Investigators reverse transcribed all isolated RNA, so they sequenced expressed TCRB transcripts. Sequencing used immunoSEQ multiplex PCR; TCRdb keeps in-frame clones, though not all of them. The table includes some 330,000 clones, 11% detected once. Sequencing used naive CD4+ T cells from blood. These TCRs come from a woman in her 30s in good health.

This rearrangement joins TRBV6-6 to TRBJ2-5, with D unclear. The CDR3 runs to 16 residues. Trimming pared 0 bases from V and 1 base from J, leaving 12 bases between. Germline V gene lookup returns CDR1 MNHNY and CDR2 SVGAGI (reference sequence). The CDR3 coding sequence is TGTGCCAGCAGTTACTCAGTTGTGGCTGTCCAAGAGACCCAGTACTTC. Translating gives CASSYSVVAVQETQYF.

This clone was seen a handful of times. V and J are TRBV9 and TRBJ1-1; weak D call: TRBD1 (6 bases). CDR1 is SGDLS and CDR2 is YYNGEE in the germline V gene. The CDR3 covers 15 residues. Trimming took 3 bases from V and 0 from J, leaving 12 bases between them. For the CDR3, the DNA is TGTGCCAGCAGCGCTTACGGGGGGCTGAACACTGAAGCTTTCTTT. As protein: CASSAYGGLNTEAFF.